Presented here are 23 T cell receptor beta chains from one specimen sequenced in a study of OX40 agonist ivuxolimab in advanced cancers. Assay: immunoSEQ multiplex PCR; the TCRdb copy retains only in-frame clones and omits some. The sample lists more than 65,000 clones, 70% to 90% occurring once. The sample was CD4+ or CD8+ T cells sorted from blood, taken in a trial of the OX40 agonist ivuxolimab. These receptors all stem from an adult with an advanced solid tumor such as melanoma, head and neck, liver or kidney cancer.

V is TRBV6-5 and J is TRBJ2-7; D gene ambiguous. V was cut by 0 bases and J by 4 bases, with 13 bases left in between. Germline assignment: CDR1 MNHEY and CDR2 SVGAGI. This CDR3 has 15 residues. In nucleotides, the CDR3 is TGTGCCAGCAGTTACTCTGGGTATGGGTCATACGAGCAGTACTTC. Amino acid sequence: CASSYSGYGSYEQYF.

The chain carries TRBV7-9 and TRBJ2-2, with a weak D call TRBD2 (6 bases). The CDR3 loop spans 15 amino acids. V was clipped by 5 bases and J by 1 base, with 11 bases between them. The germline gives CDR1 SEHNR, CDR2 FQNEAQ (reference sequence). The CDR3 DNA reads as TGTGCCAGCAGCGCGCAGGGAGGGAACACCGGGGAGCTGTTTTTT. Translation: CASSAQGGNTGELFF.

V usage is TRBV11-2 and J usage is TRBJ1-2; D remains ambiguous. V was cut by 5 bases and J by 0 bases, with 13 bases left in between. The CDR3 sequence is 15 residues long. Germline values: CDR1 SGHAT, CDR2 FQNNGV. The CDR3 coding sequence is TGTGCCAGCAGCCCCACACGGGAAGCTAACTATGGCTACACCTTC. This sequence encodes CASSPTREANYGYTF.

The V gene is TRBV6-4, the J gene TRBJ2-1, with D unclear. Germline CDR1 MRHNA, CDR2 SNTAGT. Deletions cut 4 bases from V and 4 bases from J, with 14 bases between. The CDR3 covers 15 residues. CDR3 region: CASSVMAAVYNEQFF. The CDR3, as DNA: TGTGCCAGCAGTGTTATGGCGGCGGTATACAATGAGCAGTTCTTC.

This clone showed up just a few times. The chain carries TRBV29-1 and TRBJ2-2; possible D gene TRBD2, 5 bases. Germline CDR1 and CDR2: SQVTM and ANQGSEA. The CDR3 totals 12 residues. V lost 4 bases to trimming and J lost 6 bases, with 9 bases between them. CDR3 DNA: TGCAGCGTTGCCGGGGTGGCCGGGGAGCTGTTTTTT. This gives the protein CSVAGVAGELFF.

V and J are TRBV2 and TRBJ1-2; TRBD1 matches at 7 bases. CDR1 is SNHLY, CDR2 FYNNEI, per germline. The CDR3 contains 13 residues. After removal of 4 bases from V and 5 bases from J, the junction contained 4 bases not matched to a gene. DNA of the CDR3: TGTGCCAGCAGTGGGACAGGCCGATATGGCTACACCTTC. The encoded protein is CASSGTGRYGYTF.

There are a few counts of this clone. DNA for the CDR3: TGTGCCAGGAGACTAGCGGGAGCCGAGCAGTTCTTC. As protein: CARRLAGAEQFF. The V call is TRBV27, the J call TRBJ2-1, with 12 bases fitting TRBD2. The V segment lost 9 bases and the J segment 10 bases; nucleotides outside the gene matches: 4. The CDR3 spans 12 residues. Germline CDR1 reads MNHEY; CDR2 reads SMNVEV (reference sequence).

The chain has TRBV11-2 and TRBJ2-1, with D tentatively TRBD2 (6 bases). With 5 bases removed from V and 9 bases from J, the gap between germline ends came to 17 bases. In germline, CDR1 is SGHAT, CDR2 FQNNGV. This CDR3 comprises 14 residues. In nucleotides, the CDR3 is TGTGCCAGCAGCCCCCTTTTAGAGGGAGGTGAGCAGTTCTTC. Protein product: CASSPLLEGGEQFF.

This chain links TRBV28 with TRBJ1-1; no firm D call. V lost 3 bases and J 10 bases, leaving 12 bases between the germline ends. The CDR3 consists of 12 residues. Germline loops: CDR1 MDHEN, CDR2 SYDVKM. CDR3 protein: CASSFERFAAFF. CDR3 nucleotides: TGTGCCAGCAGTTTCGAAAGATTCGCAGCTTTCTTT.

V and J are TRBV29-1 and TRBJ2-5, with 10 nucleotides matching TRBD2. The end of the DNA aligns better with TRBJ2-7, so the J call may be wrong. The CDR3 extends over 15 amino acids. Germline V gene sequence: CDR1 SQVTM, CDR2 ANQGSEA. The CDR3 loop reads CSVEDPAGGPYEQYF. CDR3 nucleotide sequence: TGCAGCGTTGAAGATCCAGCGGGAGGGCCCTACGAGCAGTACTTC.

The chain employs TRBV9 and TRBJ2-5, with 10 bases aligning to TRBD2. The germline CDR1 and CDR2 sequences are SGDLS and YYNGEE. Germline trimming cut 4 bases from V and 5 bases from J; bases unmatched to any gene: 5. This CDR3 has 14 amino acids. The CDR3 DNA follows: TGTGCCAGCAGCCCGGGACTAGCGCCCGAGACCCAGTACTTC. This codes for CASSPGLAPETQYF.

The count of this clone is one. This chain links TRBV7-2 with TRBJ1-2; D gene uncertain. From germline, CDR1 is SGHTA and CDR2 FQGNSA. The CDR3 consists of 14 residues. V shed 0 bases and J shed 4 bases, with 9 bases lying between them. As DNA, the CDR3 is TGTGCCAGCAGCTTAGCGAGCGGGTCCTATGGCTACACCTTC. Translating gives CASSLASGSYGYTF.

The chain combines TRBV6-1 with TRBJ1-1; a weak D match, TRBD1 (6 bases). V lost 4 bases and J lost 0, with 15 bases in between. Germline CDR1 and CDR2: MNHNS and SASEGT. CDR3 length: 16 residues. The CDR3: CASSVRTVGLNTEAFF. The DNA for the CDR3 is TGTGCCAGCAGTGTTCGGACAGTTGGTCTGAACACTGAAGCTTTCTTT.

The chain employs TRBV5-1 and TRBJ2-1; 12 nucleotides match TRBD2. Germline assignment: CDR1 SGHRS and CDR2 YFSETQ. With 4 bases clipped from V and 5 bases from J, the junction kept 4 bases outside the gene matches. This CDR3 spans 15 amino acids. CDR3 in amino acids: CASSASSGRDNEQFF. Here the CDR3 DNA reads TGCGCCAGCAGCGCTTCTAGCGGGAGGGACAATGAGCAGTTCTTC.

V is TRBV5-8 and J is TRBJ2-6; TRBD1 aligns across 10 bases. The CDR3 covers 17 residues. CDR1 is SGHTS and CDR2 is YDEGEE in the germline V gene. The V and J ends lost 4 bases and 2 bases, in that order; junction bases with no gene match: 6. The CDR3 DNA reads TGTGCCAGCAGCCACGACAGGGGGCGCGCTGGGGCCAACGTCCTGACTTTC. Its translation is CASSHDRGRAGANVLTF.

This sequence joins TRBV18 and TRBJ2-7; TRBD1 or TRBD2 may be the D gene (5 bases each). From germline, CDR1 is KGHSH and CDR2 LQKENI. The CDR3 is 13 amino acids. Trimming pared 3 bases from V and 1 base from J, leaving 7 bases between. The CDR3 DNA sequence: TGTGCCAGCTCACCCGGGGCGTCCTACGAGCAGTACTTC. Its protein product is CASSPGASYEQYF.

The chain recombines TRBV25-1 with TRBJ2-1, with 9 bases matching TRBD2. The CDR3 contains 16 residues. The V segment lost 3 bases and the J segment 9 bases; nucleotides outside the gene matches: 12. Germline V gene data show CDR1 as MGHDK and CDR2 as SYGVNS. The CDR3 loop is CASSDLGPSGIVEQFF. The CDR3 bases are TGTGCCAGCAGTGACCTAGGGCCTAGCGGGATCGTTGAGCAGTTCTTC.

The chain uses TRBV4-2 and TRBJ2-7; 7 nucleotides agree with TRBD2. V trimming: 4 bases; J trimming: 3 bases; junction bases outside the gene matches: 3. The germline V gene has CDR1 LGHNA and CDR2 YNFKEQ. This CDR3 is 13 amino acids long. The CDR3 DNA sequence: TGTGCCAGCAGCCCCGGGACTATCTACGAGCAGTACTTC. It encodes CASSPGTIYEQYF.

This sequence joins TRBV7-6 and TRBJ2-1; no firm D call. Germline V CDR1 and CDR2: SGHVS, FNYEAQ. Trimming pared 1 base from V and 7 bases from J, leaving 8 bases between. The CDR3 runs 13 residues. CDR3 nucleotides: TGTGCCAGCAGCTTAGGGACCTTGAATGAGCAGTTCTTC. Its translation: CASSLGTLNEQFF. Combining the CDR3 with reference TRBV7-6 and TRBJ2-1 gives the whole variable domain GAGVSQSPRYKVTKRGQDVALRCDPISGHVSLYWYRQALGQGPEFLTYFNYEAQQDKSGLPNDRFSAERPEGSISTLTIQRTEQRDSAMYRCASSLGTLNEQFFGPGTRLTVL.

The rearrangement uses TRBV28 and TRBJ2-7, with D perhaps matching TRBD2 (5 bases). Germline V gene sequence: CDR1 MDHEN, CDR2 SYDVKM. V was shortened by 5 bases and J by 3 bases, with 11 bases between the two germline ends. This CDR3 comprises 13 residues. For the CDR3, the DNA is TGTGCCAGCAGTCGGACTCCTAGCTACGAGCAGTACTTC. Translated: CASSRTPSYEQYF.

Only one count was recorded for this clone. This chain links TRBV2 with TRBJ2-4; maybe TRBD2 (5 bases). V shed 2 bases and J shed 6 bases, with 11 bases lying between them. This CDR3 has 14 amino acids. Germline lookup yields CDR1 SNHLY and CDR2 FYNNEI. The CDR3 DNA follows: TGTGCCAGCAGTGAATCACGGGGAGTAAACATTCAGTACTTC. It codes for CASSESRGVNIQYF.

The CDR3 DNA reads TGTGCCAGCAGCCAAGATCTCGGGGGCCCCTATGGCTACACCTTC. It is translated as CASSQDLGGPYGYTF. V gene TRBV4-2 combines with J gene TRBJ1-2, with a possible D match to TRBD1 (6 bases). V was pared by 0 bases and J by 4 bases, with 12 bases between. This CDR3 is built from 15 residues. Per germline, CDR1 LGHNA and CDR2 YNFKEQ.

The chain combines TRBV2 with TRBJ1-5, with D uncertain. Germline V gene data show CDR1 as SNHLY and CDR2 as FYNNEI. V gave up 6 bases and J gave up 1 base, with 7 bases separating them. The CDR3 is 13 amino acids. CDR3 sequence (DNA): TGTGCCAGCAGATCCGAAAGCAATCAGCCCCAGCATTTT. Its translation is CASRSESNQPQHF.